The table lists the clone carrying this T cell receptor (beta chain) with a count of one. The antigen remains unidentified. The data are from a study of OX40 agonist ivuxolimab in advanced cancers. Turning to the study itself: The treatment was a fully human IgG2 OX40 agonist, ivuxolimab. Patients were dosed intravenously with ivuxolimab at 0.01 to 10 mg/kg every 2 weeks. Study results and caveats: In the 0.1 to 3.0 mg/kg range, CD4+ and CD8+ blood T cells had expanded clonally by week 6.

Sequencing used immunoSEQ multiplex PCR; TCRdb keeps in-frame clones, though not all of them. The profile shows more than 55,000 clones, 87% of them singletons. CDR3 length: 12 amino acids. Germline CDR1 reads MDHEN; CDR2 reads SYDVKM. Trimming shortened V by 6 bases and J by 3 bases, and 9 bases separated the two germline ends. This clonotype originated in an adult with an advanced solid tumor such as melanoma, head and neck, liver or kidney cancer. Sequenced here: CD4+ or CD8+ T cells sorted from blood, sampled in a trial of the OX40 agonist ivuxolimab. The chain carries TRBV28 and TRBJ2-7, with D perhaps TRBD1 (5 bases). The CDR3 here is CASRPQGYEQYF. The CDR3 nucleotides read TGTGCCAGCAGACCCCAGGGCTACGAGCAGTACTTC.